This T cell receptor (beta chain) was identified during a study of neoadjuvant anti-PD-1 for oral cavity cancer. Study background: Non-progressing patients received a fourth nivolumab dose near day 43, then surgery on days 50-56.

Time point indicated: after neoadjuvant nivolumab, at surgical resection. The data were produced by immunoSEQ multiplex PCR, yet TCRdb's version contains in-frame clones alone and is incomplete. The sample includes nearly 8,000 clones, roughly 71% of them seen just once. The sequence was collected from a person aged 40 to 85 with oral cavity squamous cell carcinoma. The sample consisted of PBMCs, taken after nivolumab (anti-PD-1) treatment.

The CDR3 nucleotides read TGTGCCAGCAGCCCGACAGGGAACTCCTACAATGAGCAGTTCTTC. Translated: CASSPTGNSYNEQFF. The rearrangement links TRBV7-6 to TRBJ2-1; 7 bases fit TRBD1. Germline trimming cut 5 bases from V and 0 bases from J; bases unmatched to any gene: 4. Germline CDR1 is SGHVS and CDR2 is FNYEAQ. There are 15 residues in the CDR3.